This passage covers 31 T cell receptor beta chains from one sample sequenced in a study of PD-1 blockade in classical Hodgkin lymphoma. Time point here: cycle 4 day 1 (C4D1), after less than 7 weeks of nivolumab. Every patient was affected by relapse after autologous stem cell transplantation, while exposure to brentuximab vedotin was not uniform. Magnetic negative selection isolated CD8+ T cells from thawed PBMCs. Assay used: immunoSEQ multiplex PCR; TCRdb lists only in-frame clones, some missing. This sample has 12,000 or so clones, with around 83% found just once. This sample comprised CD8+ T cells from blood, obtained before the fourth cycle of nivolumab. These receptors came from a human donor with classical Hodgkin lymphoma. The donor label of this sample is uncertain.

This sequence joins TRBV11-2 and TRBJ2-7; the D gene is possibly TRBD1 (6 bases). CDR3 length equals 15 residues. Between the trimmed V and J ends, which lost 6 bases and 2 bases, there was a span of 17 bases. Germline V lookup: CDR1 SGHAT, CDR2 FQNNGV. The CDR3 here is CASSSDRFPTYEQYF. The CDR3 DNA reads as TGTGCCAGCAGTTCCGACAGGTTCCCTACCTACGAGCAGTACTTC.

This chain connects TRBV30 to TRBJ2-1, with D perhaps matching TRBD2 (7 bases). The V and J ends lost 4 bases and 6 bases respectively, with 13 bases between them. CDR3 length equals 13 residues. CDR1 and CDR2 from the germline V gene are GTSNPN and SVGIG (reference sequence). CDR3 loop: CAWIEGGVNEQFF. The CDR3 DNA sequence: TGTGCCTGGATTGAGGGGGGGGTCAATGAGCAGTTCTTC.

The V call is TRBV7-8, the J call TRBJ1-1; a possible D gene is TRBD1 (5 bases). V lost 2 bases, J lost 0 bases, and 7 bases lay in between. The CDR3 covers 14 residues. In germline, CDR1 is SGHVS, CDR2 FQNEAQ. The CDR3 coding sequence is TGTGCCAGCAGCTTAAAGGGGATGAACACTGAAGCTTTCTTT. This encodes CASSLKGMNTEAFF.

The V call is TRBV10-3, the J call TRBJ2-1; D could derive from TRBD1 or TRBD2 (5 bases each). Trimming took off 6 bases at V and 6 bases at J, with 21 bases between the two ends. CDR3 length equals 16 residues. The germline V gene encodes CDR1 ENHRY and CDR2 SYGVKD. For the CDR3, the DNA is TGTGCCATCAGAGCCAACCCCGGGACCCTCTTCAATGAGCAGTTCTTC. As protein: CAIRANPGTLFNEQFF.

The rearrangement uses TRBV27 and TRBJ1-2; D is unclear. CDR1 MNHEY and CDR2 SMNVEV come from the germline V gene (reference sequence). Trimming removed 5 bases at V and 8 bases at J, with 18 bases between. This CDR3 spans 14 amino acids. The CDR3 DNA reads as TGTGCCAGCAGTCCCCCCGAGGGCCGGGAGGGCTACACCTTC. Its translation: CASSPPEGREGYTF.

This chain uses TRBV18 with TRBJ2-3; D is ambiguous. Trimming pared 0 bases from V and 2 bases from J, leaving 27 bases between. The CDR3 spans 21 residues. In germline, CDR1 is KGHSH, CDR2 LQKENI. This CDR3 reads CASSPPSEQPKMIGFTDTQYF. CDR3 nucleotide sequence: TGTGCCAGCTCACCACCGTCAGAACAGCCCAAAATGATCGGTTTCACAGATACGCAGTATTTT.

The rearrangement links TRBV21-1 to TRBJ2-7; TRBD1, as called in the table, went unchecked against the DNA. TRBV21-1 is given as a pseudogene. This CDR3 is 16 amino acids long. The CDR3 loop is CASSKVGPGLNYEQYF. CDR3 DNA sequence: TGTGCCAGCAGCAAAGTAGGCCCAGGGCTAAACTACGAGCAGTACTTC.

This clone was seen just once. The chain uses TRBV18 and TRBJ1-5, with 9 nucleotides matching TRBD1. The CDR3 totals 15 residues. Germline trimming cut 3 bases from V and 2 bases from J; bases unmatched to any gene: 2. Germline CDR1 KGHSH, CDR2 LQKENI. The CDR3 DNA sequence: TGTGCCAGCTCACCCGGACAGGGGCGCAATCAGCCCCAGCATTTT. This encodes CASSPGQGRNQPQHF.

This clone appeared once. The gene calls are TRBV11-2 and TRBJ2-2; TRBD2 might be the D (7 bases). This CDR3 is built from 16 residues. Germline assignment: CDR1 SGHAT and CDR2 FQNNGV. The ends were cut back, 1 base at V and 5 bases at J, with 14 bases in the middle. The CDR3 sequence: CASSLGGGGETGELFF. In DNA form, the CDR3 reads TGTGCCAGCAGCTTAGGAGGGGGAGGGGAGACCGGGGAGCTGTTTTTT.

The genes are TRBV30 and TRBJ2-7, with TRBD2 matching over 9 bases. Germline loops: CDR1 GTSNPN, CDR2 SVGIG (reference sequence). J was trimmed by 2 bases and V by 0 bases; bases with no gene match: 5. The CDR3 covers 15 residues. In nucleotides, the CDR3 is TGTGCCTGGAGTGTATTTGCGGGAGGGCCCTACGAGCAGTACTTC. Protein: CAWSVFAGGPYEQYF.

The genes are TRBV4-1 and TRBJ2-7; no definite D call. V dropped 0 bases and J dropped 4 bases, with 13 bases sitting between them. Germline CDR1 reads MGHRA; CDR2 reads YSYEKL. The CDR3 consists of 15 residues. In DNA form, the CDR3 reads TGCGCCAGCAGCCAAGAAGGCAGATCAAATTACGAGCAGTACTTC. Its protein is CASSQEGRSNYEQYF.

The chain employs TRBV27 and TRBJ1-1; D ambiguous. V lost 4 bases to trimming and J lost 0 bases, with 12 bases between them. The CDR3 is made up of 15 amino acids. CDR1 and CDR2 from the germline V gene are MNHEY and SMNVEV (reference sequence). The CDR3 spells CASSSNLQLNTEAFF. CDR3 bases: TGTGCCAGCAGTTCCAATCTACAGTTGAACACTGAAGCTTTCTTT.

The rearrangement joins TRBV6-1 to TRBJ2-1, with D perhaps matching TRBD1 or TRBD2 (5 bases each). This CDR3 comprises 13 residues. Germline CDR1 MNHNS, CDR2 SASEGT. The CDR3, as DNA: TGTGCTGGGGCCGGGGTTGGCGTGGATGAGCAGTTCTTC. Encoded protein: CAGAGVGVDEQFF.

The rearrangement links TRBV28 to TRBJ1-5, with TRBD1 as a possible D gene (6 bases). This CDR3 contains 14 residues. The ends were cut back, 6 bases at V and 7 bases at J, with 16 bases in the middle. Per germline, CDR1 MDHEN and CDR2 SYDVKM. CDR3 sequence reads: CASSSDRPKQPQHF. The CDR3 DNA follows: TGTGCCAGCAGCAGTGACAGGCCTAAACAGCCCCAGCATTTT.

The J gene is TRBJ1-1, the V gene TRBV11-2; D is ambiguous. V was clipped by 0 bases and J by 0 bases, with 2 bases between them. Germline V gene data show CDR1 as SGHAT and CDR2 as FQNNGV. The CDR3 loop spans 13 amino acids. The CDR3 sequence: CASSLDVNTEAFF. In nucleotides, the CDR3 is TGTGCCAGCAGCTTAGACGTGAACACTGAAGCTTTCTTT.

J is TRBJ1-2 and V is TRBV4-2; no reliable D call. The V gene's germline CDR1 is LGHNA and CDR2 YNFKEQ. The CDR3 is 14 residues long. The V end lost 3 bases, the J end lost 1 base, and 9 bases lay between the germline ends. Here the CDR3 reads CASSQGIDNYGYTF. The DNA for the CDR3 is TGTGCCAGCAGCCAGGGGATTGATAACTATGGCTACACCTTC.

The chain is built from TRBV12-1 and TRBJ1-1; the D call TRBD1 from the table was never checked on the DNA. TRBV12-1 constitutes a pseudogene. This CDR3 region has 13 residues. CDR3 amino acids: CASSFRAGLRAFF. The CDR3 region has the DNA TGTGCCAGCAGCTTTCGGGCAGGGTTGAGGGCTTTCTTT.

This sequence joins TRBV7-9 and TRBJ2-1; D uncertain. Between the trimmed V and J ends, which lost 4 bases and 5 bases, there was a span of 6 bases. This CDR3 has 12 residues. The germline gives CDR1 SEHNR, CDR2 FQNEAQ (reference sequence). CDR3 DNA sequence: TGTGCCAGCAGCTCGGCCAACAATGAGCAGTTCTTC. Protein product: CASSSANNEQFF.

The chain combines TRBV15 with TRBJ2-7; the match to TRBD2 covers 11 bases. With 0 bases clipped from V and 7 bases from J, the junction kept 2 bases outside the gene matches. The CDR3 length is 14 residues. CDR1 is LNHNV and CDR2 is YYDKDF in the germline V gene (reference sequence). The CDR3 spells CATSRDRTSGEQYF. Written as DNA, the CDR3 is TGTGCCACCAGCAGAGATCGGACTAGCGGGGAGCAGTACTTC.

This clone has only a few counts. The chain combines TRBV29-1 with TRBJ1-2, with TRBD1 matching 9 bases. V lost 3 bases to trimming and J lost 1 base; unmatched junction nucleotides: 9. In germline, CDR1 is SQVTM, CDR2 ANQGSEA. The CDR3 contains 16 residues. The CDR3: CSVEGQGDLYNYGYTF. The CDR3 DNA reads as TGCAGCGTTGAGGGACAGGGAGATTTGTATAACTATGGCTACACCTTC.

The rearrangement links TRBV5-1 to TRBJ1-2, with D unclear. The germline gives CDR1 SGHRS, CDR2 YFSETQ. V was cut by 0 bases and J by 4 bases, with 7 bases left in between. CDR3 size: 13 residues. This CDR3 is CASSLDALYGYTF. The CDR3 region has the DNA TGCGCCAGCAGCTTGGACGCTCTCTATGGCTACACCTTC. The variable domain in full, completed from reference TRBV5-1 and TRBJ1-2, reads KAGVTQTPRYLIKTRGQQVTLSCSPISGHRSVSWYQQTPGQGLQFLFEYFSETQRNKGNFPGRFSGRQFSNSRSEMNVSTLELGDSALYLCASSLDALYGYTFGSGTRLTVV.

The V call is TRBV6-6, the J call TRBJ2-2, with TRBD2 as a possible D gene (5 bases). This CDR3 region has 15 residues. Germline loops: CDR1 MNHNY, CDR2 SVGAGI (reference sequence). The V end lost 2 bases, the J end lost 2 bases, and 9 bases lay between the germline ends. The CDR3 DNA reads as TGTGCCAGCAGTTACCTGGGAGTTAACACCGGGGAGCTGTTTTTT. Its translation: CASSYLGVNTGELFF.

This clone was recorded once. CDR3 in DNA: TGCGCCAGCAGCCAAGAAGCACCCCCCCGGGCCTACGAGCAGTACTTC. Encoded protein: CASSQEAPPRAYEQYF. The V and J genes are TRBV4-1 and TRBJ2-7, with unresolved D. Germline V lookup: CDR1 MGHRA, CDR2 YSYEKL. V was cut by 0 bases and J by 2 bases, with 14 bases left in between. The CDR3 sequence is 16 residues long.

This clone was counted only a few times. The rearrangement joins TRBV27 to TRBJ2-7; D remains unclear. The V gene's germline CDR1 is MNHEY and CDR2 SMNVEV (reference sequence). This CDR3 is built from 14 residues. V gave up 1 base and J gave up 1 base, with 8 bases separating them. This CDR3 reads CASSLFGTSYEQYF. The CDR3 DNA follows: TGTGCCAGCAGTTTATTTGGAACATCCTACGAGCAGTACTTC.

This clone was detected a few times. The chain recombines TRBV21-1 with TRBJ1-2. TRBV21-1 is designated a pseudogene. This CDR3 is built from 14 residues. The CDR3 loop reads CASSKPRDGYGYTF. For the CDR3, the DNA is TGTGCCAGCAGCAAACCCCGGGACGGCTATGGCTACACCTTC.

The genes are TRBV19 and TRBJ2-1; D gene unclear. The CDR3 has 11 residues. The V gene's germline CDR1 is LNHDA and CDR2 SQIVND (reference sequence). V lost 6 bases to trimming and J lost 10 bases, with 10 bases between them. CDR3 sequence (DNA): TGTGCCAGTAGGAACTCCGGCGAGCAGTTCTTC. Protein product: CASRNSGEQFF.

By share, this clone ranks as hyperexpanded. The CDR3 sequence: CASSLASSWGSDTQYF. The CDR3 DNA reads TGTGCCAGCAGCTTAGCTTCTAGTTGGGGGTCCGATACGCAGTATTTT. The chain joins TRBV13 to TRBJ2-3; D may correspond to TRBD1 or TRBD2 (5 bases each). The CDR3 runs to 16 residues. The germline V gene encodes CDR1 PRHDT and CDR2 FYEKMQ (reference sequence). V lost 1 base and J lost 6, with 17 bases in between. Filled out from reference TRBV13 and TRBJ2-3, the complete variable domain reads AAGVIQSPRHLIKEKRETATLKCYPIPRHDTVYWYQQGPGQDPQFLISFYEKMQSDKGSIPDRFSAQQFSDYHSELNMSSLELGDSALYFCASSLASSWGSDTQYFGPGTRLTVL.

The chain uses TRBV11-1 and TRBJ2-7, with D perhaps TRBD2 (5 bases). V lost 7 bases to trimming and J lost 5 bases, with 18 bases between them. CDR3 length equals 14 residues. Germline V gene lookup returns CDR1 SGHAT and CDR2 FQDESV (reference sequence). CDR3 nucleotides: TGTGCCAGCACCTCCGCCGGGGAGTCCCACGAGCAGTACTTC. It codes for CASTSAGESHEQYF.

The rearrangement uses TRBV6-5 and TRBJ2-2; no clear D gene. The germline CDR1 and CDR2 sequences are MNHEY and SVGAGI. The CDR3 has 14 residues. The V end lost 2 bases, the J end lost 1 base, and 5 bases lay between the germline ends. CDR3: CASSYVVNTGELFF. For the CDR3, the DNA is TGTGCCAGCAGTTACGTGGTGAACACCGGGGAGCTGTTTTTT.

The chain couples TRBV19 to TRBJ2-7, with D possibly matching TRBD1 (6 bases). The CDR3 length is 13 residues. Trimming left V 3 bases short and J 2 bases short, with 8 bases between. Germline assignment: CDR1 LNHDA and CDR2 SQIVND (reference sequence). CDR3 in amino acids: CASSIGTTYEQYF. The CDR3 nucleotides read TGTGCCAGTAGTATTGGGACAACCTACGAGCAGTACTTC.

The V gene is TRBV7-9, the J gene TRBJ2-7; 8 bases map to TRBD1. The CDR3 consists of 14 residues. The V gene's germline CDR1 is SEHNR and CDR2 FQNEAQ (reference sequence). With 2 bases clipped from V and 6 bases from J, the junction kept 6 bases outside the gene matches. The CDR3, as DNA: TGTGCCAGCAGCTTACCAGGGGGCGCGGGCGAGCAGTACTTC. This encodes CASSLPGGAGEQYF.